This passage covers 27 T cell receptor beta chains from one sample sequenced in a study of early T cells in non-severe SARS-CoV-2 infection. TCRdb re-called the 5' RACE reads through MiXCR, storing one row per CDR3 protein. The table lists some 96,000 distinct CDR3 sequences, about 15% of them singletons. The sequenced sample was whole blood. Receptors originate from an adult who was a healthcare worker with PCR-confirmed SARS-CoV-2 infection or an uninfected control (not recorded which).

This clonotype was seen more than once but under ten times. The CDR3 loop is CASSFGGGGYDFF. The CDR3 coding sequence is TGTGCCAGCAGTTTTGGGGGAGGAGGGTATGATTTCTTT. This chain joins TRBV28 and TRBJ1-1, with a weak D call TRBD1 (5 bases). There are 13 residues in the CDR3. The V end lost 3 bases, the J end lost 13 bases, and 18 bases lay between the germline ends. CDR1 and CDR2 (germline): MDHEN, SYDVKM.

In this sample, this clonotype turned up many times. This sequence joins TRBV7-9 and TRBJ2-1; TRBD1 is a possible D gene (5 bases). The V gene's germline CDR1 is SEHNR and CDR2 FQNEAQ (reference sequence). V lost 2 bases to trimming and J lost 8 bases, with 13 bases between them. There are 14 residues in the CDR3. Here the CDR3 DNA reads TGTGCCAGCAGCTTAAGGGCTCAAGGGGATGAGCAGTTCTTC. It encodes CASSLRAQGDEQFF.

This clonotype was observed a few times. This sequence joins TRBV20-1 and TRBJ1-1; D is uncertain. The CDR3 has 11 amino acids. Germline V gene sequence: CDR1 DFQATT, CDR2 SNEGSKA (reference sequence). Trimming pared 2 bases from V and 4 bases from J, leaving 5 bases between. CDR3 protein: CSARTGTEAFF. The CDR3 region has the DNA TGCAGTGCTAGAACGGGCACTGAAGCTTTCTTT.

DNA for the CDR3: TGCAGTGCTTTCAGGGTAGCGGGAGGGCCGGAGGAGACCCAGTACTTC. Protein sequence: CSAFRVAGGPEETQYF. This chain uses TRBV20-1 with TRBJ2-5; 11 positions agree with TRBD2. V was clipped by 5 bases and J by 5 bases; unmatched bases: 13. The CDR3 runs to 16 residues. The V gene's germline CDR1 is DFQATT and CDR2 SNEGSKA (reference sequence).

In its sample, this clonotype was seen many times. V gene TRBV11-2 combines with J gene TRBJ1-5; TRBD1 aligns across 7 bases. This CDR3 comprises 15 residues. Germline CDR1 and CDR2: SGHAT and FQNNGV. V lost 4 bases, J lost 6 bases, and 9 bases stayed unmatched. In DNA, the CDR3 is TGTGCCAGCAGCTCCGGGACAGAGTCTTTTCAGCCCCAGCATTTT. Residues: CASSSGTESFQPQHF.

The chain has TRBV7-2 and TRBJ2-5; perhaps TRBD2 as D (5 bases). The CDR3 loop spans 14 amino acids. The V gene's germline CDR1 is SGHTA and CDR2 FQGNSA. The V end was cut by 3 bases, the J end by 5 bases, with 13 bases between. The CDR3 spells CASSLFGGFETQYF. CDR3 nucleotides: TGTGCCAGCAGCTTGTTTGGCGGGTTTGAGACCCAGTACTTC.

The chain couples TRBV20-1 to TRBJ2-1; 11 bases agree with TRBD2. The V and J ends lost 7 bases and 0 bases, in that order; junction bases with no gene match: 11. The CDR3 length is 17 residues. Germline V lookup: CDR1 DFQATT, CDR2 SNEGSKA (reference sequence). CDR3 residues: CSVLAGGPWSSYNEQFF. DNA for the CDR3: TGCAGTGTCCTAGCGGGAGGCCCTTGGAGCTCCTACAATGAGCAGTTCTTC.

This clonotype has more than one count but fewer than ten. V gene TRBV29-1 combines with J gene TRBJ2-4, with a tentative D call TRBD1 (5 bases). Trimming took off 7 bases at V and 1 base at J, with 11 bases between the two ends. The germline gives CDR1 SQVTM, CDR2 ANQGSEA. This CDR3 is built from 13 residues. CDR3 sequence reads: CSGIKGAKNIQYF. The DNA of the CDR3 is TGCAGCGGTATTAAGGGGGCCAAAAACATTCAGTACTTC.

This clonotype was counted only a few times. The rearrangement uses TRBV4-1 and TRBJ1-1; possibly TRBD1 for D (6 bases). The CDR3 runs to 14 residues. Germline V lookup: CDR1 MGHRA, CDR2 YSYEKL. The ends were cut back, 8 bases at V and 0 bases at J, with 13 bases in the middle. Written as DNA, the CDR3 is TGCGCCAGCCGCCCGGGGGCCTTGAACACTGAAGCTTTCTTT. Translated, it gives CASRPGALNTEAFF.

This clonotype was seen at least ten times. The chain is built from TRBV6-1 and TRBJ2-3; 12 bases are a match to TRBD2. With V trimmed by 2 bases and J by 4 bases, 1 base remained unmatched. The germline CDR1 and CDR2 sequences are MNHNS and SASEGT. The CDR3 contains 15 residues. The CDR3 region is CASSELAGGPDTQYF. The CDR3, as DNA: TGTGCCAGCAGTGAACTAGCGGGAGGGCCAGATACGCAGTATTTT.

This clonotype has only a few counts. This rearrangement joins TRBV5-1 to TRBJ1-1; the D is unclear. This CDR3 has 11 residues. Trimming stripped 6 bases from V and 3 bases from J, with 6 bases between. The germline CDR1 and CDR2 sequences are SGHRS and YFSETQ. The CDR3 reads CASTSDTEAFF. The CDR3 DNA reads TGCGCCAGCACCTCCGACACTGAAGCTTTCTTT.

This clonotype was seen more than once but under ten times. The chain employs TRBV11-2 and TRBJ1-6; weak D call: TRBD1 (6 bases). The V gene's germline CDR1 is SGHAT and CDR2 FQNNGV. V lost 2 bases to trimming and J lost 5 bases, with 13 bases between them. The CDR3 extends over 16 amino acids. The CDR3 protein is CASSLRTAEDNSPLHF. The CDR3 nucleotides read TGTGCCAGCAGCTTACGGACAGCGGAAGATAATTCACCCCTCCACTTT.

This clonotype was counted only a few times. The chain carries TRBV4-3 and TRBJ2-3; a weak D match, TRBD2 (7 bases). There are 16 residues in the CDR3. Germline V lookup: CDR1 LGHNA, CDR2 YSLEER. The V gene lost 4 bases and the J gene lost 3 bases, with 17 bases spanning the gap. The CDR3, as DNA: TGCGCCAGCAGCCCAGATGGCGGGGGCCTTACAGATACGCAGTATTTT. Translated: CASSPDGGGLTDTQYF.

The chain combines TRBV6-6 with TRBJ2-7; D is possibly TRBD1 (6 bases). The germline V gene has CDR1 MNHNY and CDR2 SVGAGI (reference sequence). The CDR3 is 13 residues long. V dropped 6 bases and J dropped 6 bases, with 15 bases sitting between them. DNA for the CDR3: TGTGCCAGCAGACCTAACAGGGTTGGCGAGCAGTACTTC. Its protein product is CASRPNRVGEQYF.

This clonotype appeared a few times. The chain uses TRBV28 and TRBJ2-5; no clear D. Trimming left V 2 bases short and J 5 bases short, with 6 bases between. Germline V gene data show CDR1 as MDHEN and CDR2 as SYDVKM. There are 12 residues in the CDR3. CDR3 bases: TGTGCCAGCAGTTTAATCCGTGAGACCCAGTACTTC. Protein sequence: CASSLIRETQYF.

This rearrangement joins TRBV7-8 to TRBJ2-3; no clear D. Germline V lookup: CDR1 SGHVS, CDR2 FQNEAQ. The CDR3 is 16 amino acids. Between the trimmed V and J ends, which lost 2 bases and 0 bases, there was a span of 12 bases. The CDR3 nucleotides read TGTGCCAGCAGCTTAACCGGAGCCTATAGCACAGATACGCAGTATTTT. It specifies CASSLTGAYSTDTQYF.

This clonotype occurred many times. The J gene is TRBJ1-2, the V gene TRBV18; no definite D call. Germline assignment: CDR1 KGHSH and CDR2 LQKENI. The V and J ends lost 3 bases and 8 bases respectively, with 10 bases between them. This CDR3 spans 12 amino acids. The CDR3: CASSPQSGGYTF. CDR3 DNA: TGTGCCAGCTCACCCCAGAGTGGGGGCTACACCTTC.

This rearrangement joins TRBV2 to TRBJ1-4, with D perhaps TRBD1 (5 bases). The CDR3 length is 15 residues. V lost 0 bases and J 12 bases, leaving 17 bases between the germline ends. Germline V gene sequence: CDR1 SNHLY, CDR2 FYNNEI. CDR3: CASSEARASGEELFF. As DNA, the CDR3 is TGTGCCAGCAGTGAAGCAAGGGCTTCGGGGGAAGAACTGTTTTTT.

This clonotype turned up a few times. The chain couples TRBV7-9 to TRBJ2-2, with TRBD2 matching over 9 bases. Trimming cost V 1 base and J 4 bases; bases outside gene matches: 7. Germline V gives CDR1 SEHNR, CDR2 FQNEAQ (reference sequence). The CDR3 is 17 amino acids. The CDR3 here is CASSLEILAGPTGELFF. The DNA for the CDR3 is TGTGCCAGCAGCTTAGAGATTCTAGCGGGGCCCACCGGGGAGCTGTTTTTT. Together with reference TRBV7-9 and TRBJ2-2, the CDR3 gives the full variable domain: DTGVSQNPRHKITKRGQNVTFRCDPISEHNRLYWYRQTLGQGPEFLTYFQNEAQLEKSRLLSDRFSAERPKGSFSTLEIQRTEQGDSAMYLCASSLEILAGPTGELFFGEGSRLTVL.

This chain connects TRBV28 to TRBJ2-1; 7 nucleotides match TRBD2. Per the germline V gene, CDR1 is MDHEN and CDR2 is SYDVKM. There are 16 residues in the CDR3. J lost 4 bases, V lost 8 bases, and 14 bases had no gene match. The CDR3 nucleotides read TGTGCCAGCCACCCCGGGGCTAGCGGCCGTTACAATGAGCAGTTCTTC. Protein: CASHPGASGRYNEQFF. The complete variable domain, with remaining parts taken from reference TRBV28 and TRBJ2-1, reads DVKVTQSSRYLVKRTGEKVFLECVQDMDHENMFWYRQDPGLGLRLIYFSYDVKMKEKGDIPEGYSVSREKKERFSLILESASTNQTSMYLCASHPGASGRYNEQFFGPGTRLTVL.

The DNA for the CDR3 is TGTGCCAGCAGTCAGGGAAGTGGCTACACCTTC. Translating it yields CASSQGSGYTF. V usage is TRBV6-6 and J usage is TRBJ1-2; D is perhaps TRBD1 (5 bases). CDR3 size: 11 residues. Trimming took 5 bases from V and 7 from J, leaving 8 bases between them. Germline V gives CDR1 MNHNY, CDR2 SVGAGI (reference sequence).

Remarks on this clonotype: Mismatch with germline at one junction end may stem from a read error. This sequence joins TRBV28 and TRBJ1-6, with D unresolved. CDR3 length: 13 amino acids. CDR1 is MDHEN, CDR2 SYDVKM, per germline. Here the CDR3 DNA reads TGTGCCAGCAGTTTTGGTCATAAGTCACCCCTCCACTTT. The encoded protein is CASSFGHKSPLHF.

V and J are TRBV28 and TRBJ2-7, with TRBD2 as a possible D gene (5 bases). The CDR3 covers 13 residues. The germline V gene has CDR1 MDHEN and CDR2 SYDVKM. Trimming removed 7 bases from V and 6 bases from J, with 16 bases in between. CDR3 nucleotides: TGTGCCAGCACGAACGGGGAAGCACTCGAGCAGTACTTC. Protein product: CASTNGEALEQYF.

This clonotype was seen a handful of times. V is TRBV9 and J is TRBJ2-1; no clear D gene. V lost 1 base and J lost 7, with 12 bases in between. The CDR3 is made up of 14 amino acids. Germline V gives CDR1 SGDLS, CDR2 YYNGEE. The CDR3: CASSVLMASNEQFF. CDR3 bases: TGTGCCAGCAGCGTACTCATGGCTTCTAATGAGCAGTTCTTC.

V usage is TRBV28 and J usage is TRBJ2-2; D is unclear. Looked up from germline, CDR1 is MDHEN and CDR2 is SYDVKM. The CDR3 is 13 residues long. The V gene lost 6 bases and the J gene lost 4 bases, with 9 bases spanning the gap. CDR3 coding DNA: TGTGCCAGCAGGGGAAGGTCCACCGGGGAGCTGTTTTTT. Translated, it gives CASRGRSTGELFF. Supplemented by reference TRBV28 and TRBJ2-2, the full variable domain reads DVKVTQSSRYLVKRTGEKVFLECVQDMDHENMFWYRQDPGLGLRLIYFSYDVKMKEKGDIPEGYSVSREKKERFSLILESASTNQTSMYLCASRGRSTGELFFGEGSRLTVL.

The chain joins TRBV20-1 to TRBJ2-1, with D perhaps TRBD2 (6 bases). The CDR3 has 12 residues. Germline CDR1 reads DFQATT; CDR2 reads SNEGSKA (reference sequence). V shed 0 bases and J shed 8 bases, with 8 bases lying between them. CDR3 in amino acids: CSARDRRDEQFF. The CDR3, as DNA: TGCAGTGCTAGAGATCGGAGGGATGAGCAGTTCTTC.

This clonotype was detected only a few times. The chain joins TRBV20-1 to TRBJ2-5; D is uncertain. The CDR3 is made up of 12 amino acids. The germline V gene encodes CDR1 DFQATT and CDR2 SNEGSKA (reference sequence). Trimming removed 3 bases from V and 5 bases from J, with 10 bases in between. CDR3 protein: CSASGRLETQYF. In DNA, the CDR3 is TGCAGTGCTAGTGGCCGACTGGAGACCCAGTACTTC.